This TCR beta chain was sequenced in a study of identical twins. Study-wide results and limits: While abundant cord blood beta clonotypes carried fewer insertions, memory repertoires showed no such pattern. Recombination models fit unrelated individuals' TCR alpha sharing but underestimated twins'. Invariant MAIT and iNKT cells could partly confound zero-insertion analyses.

The CDR3 length is 15 residues. Germline-derived CDR1 and CDR2 are SGHTA and FQGNSA. All donors were healthy Caucasians. To note about this clonotype: What it binds is not known. A much larger clone differs by one base, so this may be a read error.

TCRdb itself ran the 5' RACE reads through MiXCR, one entry per CDR3 protein. This sample has 690,000 or so distinct CDR3 sequences; around 5.7% occur once, and the top ten carry 1.5% to 2%. V and J are TRBV7-2 and TRBJ2-5, with 8 positions matching TRBD1. The sample comprised naive T cells sorted from blood. The source is a man between 18 and 29 years old in good health. The CDR3 reads CASRLGPGGLETQYF. CDR3 DNA sequence: TGTGCCAGCAGGTTAGGTCCAGGGGGCCTGGAGACCCAGTACTTC.